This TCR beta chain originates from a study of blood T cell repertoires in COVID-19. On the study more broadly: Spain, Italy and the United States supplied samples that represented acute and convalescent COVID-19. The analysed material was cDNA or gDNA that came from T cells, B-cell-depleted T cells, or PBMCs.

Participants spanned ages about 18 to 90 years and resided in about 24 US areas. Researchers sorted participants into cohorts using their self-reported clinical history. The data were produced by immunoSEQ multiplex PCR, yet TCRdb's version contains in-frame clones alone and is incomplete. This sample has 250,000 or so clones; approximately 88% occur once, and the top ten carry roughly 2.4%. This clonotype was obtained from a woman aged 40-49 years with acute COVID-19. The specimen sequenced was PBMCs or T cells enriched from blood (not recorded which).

Here the CDR3 DNA reads TGTGCCAGCACCCTATCCGGACTAGCGGGATGGTGCTTCGATACGCAGTATTTT. Translation: CASTLSGLAGWCFDTQYF. This rearrangement joins TRBV27 to TRBJ2-3, with 12 bases matching TRBD2. The CDR3 is 18 amino acids. The V gene's germline CDR1 is MNHEY and CDR2 SMNVEV (reference sequence). V lost 7 bases, J lost 6 bases, and 17 bases stayed unmatched.